The entry that follows covers one T cell receptor (beta chain) sequence. The data were obtained in a study of graft-versus-host responses after intestinal transplantation. Germline CDR1 reads SGHVS; CDR2 reads FQNEAQ. CDR3 size: 17 residues. The V end lost 6 bases, the J end lost 3 bases, and 23 bases lay between the germline ends. Sequencing used immunoSEQ multiplex PCR; TCRdb keeps in-frame clones, though not all of them. The profile shows 8,000 or so clones, 80% to 95% of them singletons. V usage is TRBV7-8 and J usage is TRBJ2-5, with D perhaps matching TRBD2 (5 bases). The source material was PBMCs, sampled around 31 days after intestinal transplant. The sequence came from a human patient who received an intestinal transplant, so some T cells may come from the graft donor. CDR3 in DNA: TGTGCCAGCAGTCGTCCCTTGGAAGGGCGGGTTAAAGAGACCCAGTACTTC. Translating gives CASSRPLEGRVKETQYF.